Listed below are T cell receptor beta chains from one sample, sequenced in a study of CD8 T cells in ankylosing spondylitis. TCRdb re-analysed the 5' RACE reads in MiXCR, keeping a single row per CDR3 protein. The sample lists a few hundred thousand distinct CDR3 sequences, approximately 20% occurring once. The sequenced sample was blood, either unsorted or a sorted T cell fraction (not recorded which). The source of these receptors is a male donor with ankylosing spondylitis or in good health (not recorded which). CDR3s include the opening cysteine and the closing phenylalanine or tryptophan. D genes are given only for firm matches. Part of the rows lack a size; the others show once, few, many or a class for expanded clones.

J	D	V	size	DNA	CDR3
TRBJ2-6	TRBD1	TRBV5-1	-	TGCGCCAGCAGCTTGTATTCCCCCGGACAGGGGAGCTCTGGGGCCAACGTCCTGACTTTC	CASSLYSPGQGSSGANVLTF
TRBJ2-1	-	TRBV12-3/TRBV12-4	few	TGTGCCAGCAGTTTTAGGCCAGGGGGGGAGTATGAGCAGTTCTTC	CASSFRPGGEYEQFF
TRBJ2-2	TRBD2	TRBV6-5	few	TGTGCCAGCAGTTTTCGAAGCGGGGAGAACACCGGGGAGCTGTTTTTT	CASSFRSGENTGELFF
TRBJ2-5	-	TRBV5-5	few	TGTGCCAGCAGCTTGGTCGCTTCAGAGACCCAGTACTTC	CASSLVASETQYF
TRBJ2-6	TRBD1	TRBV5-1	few	TGCGCCAGCAGCTCCGGGACAGGTTTCTCTGGGGCCAACGTCCTGACTTTC	CASSSGTGFSGANVLTF
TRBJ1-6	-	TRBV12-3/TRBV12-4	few	TGTGCCAGCAGTTTAGGGACGGTTAATTCACCCCTCCACTTT	CASSLGTVNSPLHF
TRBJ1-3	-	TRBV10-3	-	TGTGCCATCACCCGGGGACACCAAGGAAACACCATATATTTT	CAITRGHQGNTIYF
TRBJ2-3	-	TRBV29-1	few	TGCAGCGTTGCTCTTAGCACAGATACGCAGTATTTT	CSVALSTDTQYF
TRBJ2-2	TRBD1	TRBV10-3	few	TGTGCCATTGGACGGGACAGGGTGAACACCGGGGAGCTGTTTTTT	CAIGRDRVNTGELFF
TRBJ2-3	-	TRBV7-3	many	TGTGCCAGCAGCCCGGGATCTAGCACAGATACGCAGTATTTT	CASSPGSSTDTQYF
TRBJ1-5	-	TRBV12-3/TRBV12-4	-	TGTGCCAGCAGCCTACATAGCAATCAGCCCCAGCATTTT	CASSLHSNQPQHF
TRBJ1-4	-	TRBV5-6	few	TGTGCCAGCAGCTTATCCGGGACTAATGAAAAACTGTTTTTT	CASSLSGTNEKLFF
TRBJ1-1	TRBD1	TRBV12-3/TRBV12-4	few	TGTGCCAGCAGCCCAGGGACAGCAGCTTTCTTT	CASSPGTAAFF
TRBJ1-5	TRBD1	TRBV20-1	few	TGCAGTGCTAGAGTCCAGGGGGGAAGGGGCAATCAGCCCCAGCATTTT	CSARVQGGRGNQPQHF
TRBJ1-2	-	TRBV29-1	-	TGCAGCGTTGAAGAAAGGGTAAACTATGGCTACACCTTC	CSVEERVNYGYTF
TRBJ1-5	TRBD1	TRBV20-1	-	TGCAGTGCGGGACAGGGGATTCAGCCCCAGCATTTT	CSAGQGIQPQHF
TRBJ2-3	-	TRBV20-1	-	TGCAGTGCTAGAGAGCCAGGGGCCACAGATACGCAGTATTTT	CSAREPGATDTQYF
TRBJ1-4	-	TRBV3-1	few	TGTGCCAGCAGCCCCCAGGGATCTAATGAAAAACTGTTTTTT	CASSPQGSNEKLFF
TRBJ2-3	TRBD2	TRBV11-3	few	TGTGCCAGCAGCCCCGGGACTAGCCATGTGGCAGATACGCAGTATTTT	CASSPGTSHVADTQYF
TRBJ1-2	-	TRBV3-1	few	TGTGCCAGCAGCCAAGGAGGCGATAACTATGGCTACACCTTC	CASSQGGDNYGYTF
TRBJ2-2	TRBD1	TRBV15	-	TGTGCCACAGCCTACAGGGGGTGGGACACCGGGGAGCTGTTTTTT	CATAYRGWDTGELFF
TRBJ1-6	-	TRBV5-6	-	TGTGCCAGCAGCTGGGGAGGGAATTCACCCCTCCACTTT	CASSWGGNSPLHF
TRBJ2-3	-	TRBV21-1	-	TGTGCCACCAGAAGGGGACTGACAGGGGGGGTCACAGATACGCAGTATTTT	CATRRGLTGGVTDTQYF
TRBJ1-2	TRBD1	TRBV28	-	TGTGCCAGCAGTGGAGGGGGCGGATATGGCTACACCTTC	CASSGGGGYGYTF
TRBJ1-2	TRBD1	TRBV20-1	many	TGCAGTGCTAGCCAGGCGTCAGGGGGAACTGGCTACACCTTC	CSASQASGGTGYTF
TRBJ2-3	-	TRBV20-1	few	TGCAGTGCCCTACTAGCCGGCACAGATACGCAGTATTTT	CSALLAGTDTQYF
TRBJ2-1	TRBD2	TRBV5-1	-	TGCGCCAGCAGCTTGGAGACTAGCGGGATGTGGGAGCAGTTCTTC	CASSLETSGMWEQFF